This T cell receptor beta chain was captured in a study of OX40 agonist ivuxolimab in advanced cancers. Study in general: The study treated patients with ivuxolimab, an agonistic anti-OX40 (CD134) antibody. Checkpoint inhibitors had been given previously to approximately 40% of patients. Hepatocellular carcinoma, melanoma, renal cell or head and neck cancer was diagnosed in the dose-escalation patients.

Data came from immunoSEQ multiplex PCR; TCRdb stores just in-frame clones and leaves some out. The sample holds about 79,000 clones, 80% to 95% seen once. The count of this clone is one. The target antigen is unknown. General study findings and limits: Which antigen the expanded peripheral T cells recognized is unknown.

V was pared by 0 bases and J by 1 base, with 13 bases between. The length of the CDR3 is 16 residues. Germline-derived CDR1 and CDR2 are LGHNA and YSLEER. The chain is built from TRBV4-3 and TRBJ2-7; tentatively, D is TRBD2 (5 bases). The sequence derives from an adult with an advanced solid tumor such as melanoma, head and neck, liver or kidney cancer. Sequences were derived from CD4+ or CD8+ T cells sorted from blood, sampled in a trial of the OX40 agonist ivuxolimab. The CDR3 DNA is TGCGCCAGCAGCCAAGATGGGAGCAACCCGTCCTACGAGCAGTACTTC. Translating gives CASSQDGSNPSYEQYF.